This TCR beta chain was found in a study of cytomegalovirus exposure and HLA in healthy donors. With 60 Vbeta and 13 Jbeta primers, the PCR was carried out. Profiling relied on immunoSEQ multiplex PCR, and the TCRdb table lists in-frame clones only, not all of them. The sample records about 160,000 clones, 75% to 80% being singletons. Details on this clone: Antigen: not known.

Findings and caveats of the study: Clonal expansion, a later analysis showed, was greater in HLA-associated TCR beta chains than in equally common others. Three chains tied to CMV proved CMV antigen-specific in vitro. Likely technical artifact: a cluster of highly shared sequence variants. Reports described diagnosis of cytomegalovirus status by the classifier as highly specific and sensitive.

V was clipped by 6 bases and J by 6 bases; unmatched bases: 7. Per germline, CDR1 MNHEY and CDR2 SVGAGI. The CDR3 totals 14 residues. The clonotype was recovered from a woman in her fifties or sixties in good health and CMV-seropositive. Sequenced material: PBMCs. J is TRBJ2-7 and V is TRBV6-5; 11 bases match TRBD2. The CDR3 spells CASRNSGRAAEQYF. Written as DNA, the CDR3 is TGTGCCAGCAGAAATAGCGGGAGGGCCGCCGAGCAGTACTTC.